These T cell receptor beta chains were read from a single sample in a study of response to subunit inactivated influenza vaccine. A single record per CDR3 protein comes from TCRdb applying MiXCR to the RT-PCR reads. The data show roughly 780,000 distinct CDR3 sequences, around 20% seen once. Specimen: PBMCs from blood, collected around 5 days after vaccination. These TCRs come from a man aged 45-65 years who received an inactivated influenza vaccine. CDR3s include the opening cysteine and the closing phenylalanine or tryptophan. D genes are given only for firm matches. Rows give clone size only sometimes, using once, few, many, or a class for an expanded clone.

J gene: TRBJ2-5
D gene: -
V gene: TRBV5-1
clone size: -
CDR3 protein: CASSPSFLGQETQYF
CDR3 DNA: TGCGCCAGCAGCCCCAGTTTCCTTGGCCAAGAGACCCAGTACTTC

J gene: TRBJ2-7
D gene: -
V gene: TRBV30
clone size: -
CDR3 protein: CAWRTGVGSYEQYF
CDR3 DNA: TGTGCCTGGCGTACTGGGGTGGGATCCTACGAGCAGTACTTC

J gene: TRBJ1-1
D gene: -
V gene: TRBV11-2
clone size: -
CDR3 protein: CASSYGPQGLGTEAFF
CDR3 DNA: TGTGCCAGCAGCTACGGACCACAGGGCTTAGGCACTGAAGCTTTCTTT

J gene: TRBJ1-5
D gene: TRBD1
V gene: TRBV20-1
clone size: few
CDR3 protein: CSAREGTAKAPQHF
CDR3 DNA: TGCAGTGCTAGAGAGGGGACAGCTAAAGCTCCCCAGCATTTT

J gene: TRBJ2-6
D gene: -
V gene: TRBV24-1
clone size: few
CDR3 protein: CATSGRGTSGANVLTF
CDR3 DNA: TGTGCCACCAGTGGCCGGGGAACCTCTGGGGCCAACGTCCTGACTTTC

J gene: TRBJ2-3
D gene: -
V gene: TRBV7-2
clone size: few
CDR3 protein: CASSLVDTSRDTQYF
CDR3 DNA: TGTGCCAGCAGCTTAGTGGACACTTCACGGGATACGCAGTATTTT

J gene: TRBJ2-7
D gene: TRBD1
V gene: TRBV6-5
clone size: many
CDR3 protein: CASSYRDRGVYEQYF
CDR3 DNA: TGTGCCAGCAGTTACAGGGACAGGGGGGTCTACGAGCAGTACTTC

J gene: TRBJ2-5
D gene: -
V gene: TRBV20-1
clone size: -
CDR3 protein: CSAAKADSPVWGETQYF
CDR3 DNA: TGCAGTGCTGCCAAAGCTGACTCCCCCGTTTGGGGAGAGACCCAGTACTTC

J gene: TRBJ2-1
D gene: TRBD2
V gene: TRBV7-3
clone size: few
CDR3 protein: CASSSRGGRNNEQFF
CDR3 DNA: TGTGCCAGCAGCTCACGTGGCGGGAGAAATAATGAGCAGTTCTTC

J gene: TRBJ2-2
D gene: TRBD2
V gene: TRBV6-5
clone size: few
CDR3 protein: CASSYLGRLAGKVGELFF
CDR3 DNA: TGTGCCAGCAGTTACCTGGGGCGGCTAGCGGGGAAGGTGGGGGAGCTGTTTTTT

J gene: TRBJ2-7
D gene: -
V gene: TRBV11-2
clone size: -
CDR3 protein: CASRQPGLSSYEQYF
CDR3 DNA: TGTGCCAGCAGACAACCAGGGCTTAGCTCCTACGAGCAGTACTTC

J gene: TRBJ2-3
D gene: -
V gene: TRBV4-2
clone size: few
CDR3 protein: CASSQARQRATDTQYF
CDR3 DNA: TGTGCCAGCAGCCAAGCCCGACAGCGCGCCACAGATACGCAGTATTTT

J gene: TRBJ2-6
D gene: TRBD1
V gene: TRBV5-1
clone size: -
CDR3 protein: CASSLSPGTGAGANVLTF
CDR3 DNA: TGCGCCAGCAGCTTAAGTCCCGGGACAGGGGCTGGGGCCAACGTCCTGACTTTC

J gene: TRBJ2-3
D gene: -
V gene: TRBV20-1
clone size: few
CDR3 protein: CSATRDSRGDTQYF
CDR3 DNA: TGCAGTGCAACGCGGGACTCAAGAGGCGATACGCAGTATTTT

J gene: TRBJ1-2
D gene: -
V gene: TRBV20-1
clone size: -
CDR3 protein: CSAYPKANYGYTF
CDR3 DNA: TGCAGTGCCTACCCTAAAGCTAACTATGGCTACACCTTC

J gene: TRBJ2-3
D gene: TRBD2
V gene: TRBV4-1
clone size: -
CDR3 protein: CASSLNSVAGTTDTQYF
CDR3 DNA: TGCGCCAGCAGCCTAAACTCGGTAGCGGGGACCACAGATACGCAGTATTTT

J gene: TRBJ1-2
D gene: -
V gene: TRBV7-9
clone size: -
CDR3 protein: CASSFTPAHGYTF
CDR3 DNA: TGTGCCAGCAGCTTTACTCCTGCCCATGGCTACACCTTC

J gene: TRBJ2-2
D gene: -
V gene: TRBV7-9
clone size: -
CDR3 protein: CASAPKGPNTGELFF
CDR3 DNA: TGTGCCAGCGCTCCGAAGGGACCGAACACCGGGGAGCTGTTTTTT

J gene: TRBJ1-1
D gene: -
V gene: TRBV4-1
clone size: few
CDR3 protein: CASSQGSWLRDHTEAFF
CDR3 DNA: TGCGCCAGCAGCCAAGGTTCATGGCTAAGGGATCACACTGAAGCTTTCTTT

J gene: TRBJ2-3
D gene: TRBD2
V gene: TRBV7-9
clone size: -
CDR3 protein: CASSSIAGGRTDTQYF
CDR3 DNA: TGTGCCAGCAGCTCGATAGCGGGGGGGCGCACAGATACGCAGTATTTT

J gene: TRBJ2-7
D gene: -
V gene: TRBV6-1
clone size: -
CDR3 protein: CASAVGTALGSYEQYF
CDR3 DNA: TGTGCCAGCGCCGTAGGGACGGCCCTGGGCTCCTACGAGCAGTACTTC

J gene: TRBJ2-2
D gene: -
V gene: TRBV4-1
clone size: -
CDR3 protein: CASSQEGTVAGELFF
CDR3 DNA: TGCGCCAGCAGCCAAGAGGGAACGGTTGCCGGGGAGCTGTTTTTT

J gene: TRBJ1-6
D gene: -
V gene: TRBV7-2
clone size: -
CDR3 protein: CASSLKLGGNSPLHF
CDR3 DNA: TGTGCCAGCAGCTTGAAGTTGGGGGGGAATTCACCCCTCCACTTT

J gene: TRBJ2-1
D gene: -
V gene: TRBV5-1
clone size: few
CDR3 protein: CASSLLLTGTEGFF
CDR3 DNA: TGCGCCAGCAGCTTGTTGTTGACCGGGACCGAGGGGTTCTTC

J gene: TRBJ2-7
D gene: TRBD1
V gene: TRBV20-1
clone size: -
CDR3 protein: CSAGPPGQGAGEQYF
CDR3 DNA: TGCAGTGCTGGCCCCCCAGGACAGGGGGCAGGCGAGCAGTACTTC

J gene: TRBJ1-1
D gene: TRBD1
V gene: TRBV20-1
clone size: -
CDR3 protein: CSVYRDRGNTEAFF
CDR3 DNA: TGCAGTGTCTACCGGGACAGGGGGAACACTGAAGCTTTCTTT

J gene: TRBJ2-7
D gene: TRBD2
V gene: TRBV7-6
clone size: -
CDR3 protein: CASSLAGTSDFYEQYF
CDR3 DNA: TGTGCCAGCAGCTTAGCTGGGACTAGCGACTTCTACGAGCAGTACTTC

J gene: TRBJ2-5
D gene: -
V gene: TRBV12-3/TRBV12-4
clone size: -
CDR3 protein: CASSFGQGSRLHQETQYF
CDR3 DNA: TGTGCCAGCAGTTTTGGTCAGGGTTCGCGACTACACCAAGAGACCCAGTACTTC

J gene: TRBJ2-1
D gene: -
V gene: TRBV2
clone size: -
CDR3 protein: CASSGGLNEQFF
CDR3 DNA: TGTGCCAGCAGTGGGGGGCTGAATGAGCAGTTCTTC

J gene: TRBJ2-5
D gene: TRBD1
V gene: TRBV20-1
clone size: few
CDR3 protein: CSAREQGPQETQYF
CDR3 DNA: TGCAGTGCTAGAGAACAGGGGCCCCAAGAGACCCAGTACTTC

J gene: TRBJ2-2
D gene: -
V gene: TRBV5-1
clone size: -
CDR3 protein: CASSLFRPNTGELFF
CDR3 DNA: TGCGCCAGCAGCTTGTTCAGGCCGAACACCGGGGAGCTGTTTTTT

J gene: TRBJ2-5
D gene: TRBD2
V gene: TRBV20-1
clone size: few
CDR3 protein: CSAPRGGPQETQYF
CDR3 DNA: TGCAGTGCTCCTCGGGGGGGGCCCCAAGAGACCCAGTACTTC

J gene: TRBJ1-3
D gene: -
V gene: TRBV7-2
clone size: few
CDR3 protein: CASSLAPLNSGNTIYF
CDR3 DNA: TGTGCCAGCAGCTTAGCTCCGCTTAACTCTGGAAACACCATATATTTT

J gene: TRBJ2-3
D gene: -
V gene: TRBV28
clone size: few
CDR3 protein: CVTWGRDTQYF
CDR3 DNA: TGTGTTACGTGGGGCAGGGATACGCAGTATTTT

J gene: TRBJ2-1
D gene: TRBD1
V gene: TRBV5-1
clone size: -
CDR3 protein: CASRVGTGGFNEQFF
CDR3 DNA: TGCGCCAGCAGGGTTGGGACAGGGGGGTTCAATGAGCAGTTCTTC

J gene: TRBJ2-1
D gene: -
V gene: TRBV28
clone size: -
CDR3 protein: CASSLYGRGDNEQFF
CDR3 DNA: TGTGCCAGCAGTTTATACGGGCGGGGAGACAATGAGCAGTTCTTC

J gene: TRBJ2-7
D gene: TRBD1
V gene: TRBV20-1
clone size: -
CDR3 protein: CSARRDSWRFYEQYF
CDR3 DNA: TGCAGTGCTAGAAGGGACAGCTGGAGGTTCTACGAGCAGTACTTC

J gene: TRBJ2-3
D gene: -
V gene: TRBV27
clone size: -
CDR3 protein: CASSLSGFFLQYF
CDR3 DNA: TGTGCCAGCAGTTTATCGGGCTTTTTTTTGCAGTATTTT

J gene: TRBJ2-1
D gene: -
V gene: TRBV28
clone size: -
CDR3 protein: CASLGWGSSYNEQFF
CDR3 DNA: TGTGCCAGCCTTGGGTGGGGGAGCTCCTACAATGAGCAGTTCTTC

J gene: TRBJ2-3
D gene: -
V gene: TRBV6-1
clone size: few
CDR3 protein: CASVSTERTDTQYF
CDR3 DNA: TGTGCCAGCGTCTCGACGGAACGCACAGATACGCAGTATTTT

J gene: TRBJ1-2
D gene: TRBD1
V gene: TRBV3-1
clone size: -
CDR3 protein: CASTLQGAEGYTF
CDR3 DNA: TGTGCCAGCACCCTACAGGGGGCGGAAGGCTACACCTTC

J gene: TRBJ1-1
D gene: -
V gene: TRBV7-3
clone size: few
CDR3 protein: CASSSGVQNTEAFF
CDR3 DNA: TGTGCCAGCAGCTCCGGTGTTCAGAACACTGAAGCTTTCTTT

J gene: TRBJ2-3
D gene: -
V gene: TRBV7-2
clone size: -
CDR3 protein: CASSSSLGRDTQYF
CDR3 DNA: TGTGCCAGCAGCTCGAGCCTCGGACGGGATACGCAGTATTTT

J gene: TRBJ2-3
D gene: -
V gene: TRBV27
clone size: -
CDR3 protein: CASSAAGPDTQYF
CDR3 DNA: TGTGCCAGCAGTGCTGCAGGTCCAGATACGCAGTATTTT

J gene: TRBJ1-5
D gene: -
V gene: TRBV6-5
clone size: once
CDR3 protein: CASSYGPSPQPQHF
CDR3 DNA: TGTGCCAGCAGTTACGGTCCATCGCCTCAGCCCCAGCATTTT

J gene: TRBJ2-1
D gene: -
V gene: TRBV29-1
clone size: few
CDR3 protein: CSVRSQIYNEQFF
CDR3 DNA: TGCAGCGTCCGATCGCAGATATACAATGAGCAGTTCTTC

J gene: TRBJ1-5
D gene: -
V gene: TRBV6-2/TRBV6-3
clone size: -
CDR3 protein: CASSRQDLTQPQHF
CDR3 DNA: TGTGCCAGCAGTCGACAGGACTTGACTCAGCCCCAGCATTTT

J gene: TRBJ2-1
D gene: -
V gene: TRBV20-1
clone size: few
CDR3 protein: CSALGFWSSYNEQFF
CDR3 DNA: TGCAGTGCTCTAGGATTTTGGAGCTCCTACAATGAGCAGTTCTTC

J gene: TRBJ1-5
D gene: -
V gene: TRBV29-1
clone size: few
CDR3 protein: CSVNNGGDQPQHF
CDR3 DNA: TGCAGCGTTAACAATGGTGGGGATCAGCCCCAGCATTTT

J gene: TRBJ2-3
D gene: TRBD2
V gene: TRBV6-5
clone size: -
CDR3 protein: CASSNPLAGVPDTQYF
CDR3 DNA: TGTGCCAGCAGTAACCCACTAGCGGGAGTCCCAGATACGCAGTATTTT

J gene: TRBJ2-5
D gene: -
V gene: TRBV7-2
clone size: few
CDR3 protein: CASSLVVREETQYF
CDR3 DNA: TGTGCCAGCAGCTTAGTAGTACGCGAAGAGACCCAGTACTTC

J gene: TRBJ2-3
D gene: TRBD2
V gene: TRBV5-5
clone size: -
CDR3 protein: CASSPVGLAAGTDTQYF
CDR3 DNA: TGTGCCAGCAGCCCGGTGGGGCTAGCGGCTGGCACAGATACGCAGTATTTT

J gene: TRBJ1-1
D gene: -
V gene: TRBV12-3/TRBV12-4
clone size: many
CDR3 protein: CASSPMALMNTEAFF
CDR3 DNA: TGTGCCAGCAGTCCCATGGCCCTCATGAACACTGAAGCTTTCTTT

J gene: TRBJ2-6
D gene: -
V gene: TRBV10-3
clone size: -
CDR3 protein: CAISGSTGTGANVLTF
CDR3 DNA: TGTGCCATCAGTGGTTCAACAGGGACTGGGGCCAACGTCCTGACTTTC